These T cell receptor beta chains were read from a single sample in a study of cytomegalovirus exposure and HLA in healthy donors. Repertoires were generated with immunoSEQ multiplex PCR, while TCRdb's copy carries only in-frame clones and drops some. The data hold about 150,000 clones, with over 8% observed a single time. The sample consisted of PBMCs. These TCRs come from a male donor in good health and CMV-seronegative. CDR3s include the opening cysteine and the closing phenylalanine or tryptophan. The D gene is left open where the match is weak. The size entry is marked missing in some rows and otherwise reads once, few, many or a size class.

>TRBJ1-3|TRBV6-5|NA|NA
TGTGCCAGCAGTCATCCCCCGGGAGACACCATATATTTT
CASSHPPGDTIYF
>TRBJ1-1|TRBV4-1|NA|NA
TGCGCCAGCAGCCAAACCCCGGACAGGAACACTGAAGCTTTCTTT
CASSQTPDRNTEAFF
>TRBJ1-2|TRBV6-1|NA|TRBD1
TGTGCCAGCAGTGAACCGGGACAGGGACACTATGGCTACACCTTC
CASSEPGQGHYGYTF
>TRBJ1-1|TRBV20-1|once|NA
TGCAGTGCTAGACTACGAACAGCTTTCTTT
CSARLRTAFF
>TRBJ2-5|TRBV11-1|NA|NA
TGTGCCAGCAGCACCTCCCGGGGTACCCAAGAGACCCAGTACTTC
CASSTSRGTQETQYF
>TRBJ1-2|TRBV28|NA|TRBD1
TGTGCCAGCAGTTTAGGGACAGGGGATTATGGCTACACCTTC
CASSLGTGDYGYTF
>TRBJ1-2|TRBV28|few|NA
TGTGCCAGCGAGTCGAGGGTTAACGATGGCTACACCTTC
CASESRVNDGYTF
>TRBJ1-4|TRBV5-1|few|NA
TGCGCCAGCAGCTTGAATCCCGCGGGTAATGAAAAACTGTTTTTT
CASSLNPAGNEKLFF
>TRBJ2-2|TRBV5-6|NA|TRBD1
TGTGCCAGCAGCGGACAGGTTAACACCGGGGAGCTGTTTTTT
CASSGQVNTGELFF
>TRBJ1-2|TRBV6-6|few|TRBD1
TGTGCCAGCAGTTCCCCGGGACAGGTGAACTATGGCTACACCTTC
CASSSPGQVNYGYTF
>TRBJ2-5|TRBV28|NA|TRBD1
TGTGCCGGCAGCCTCTCGGGCTACAGGGGCAACGAGACCCAGTACTTC
CAGSLSGYRGNETQYF
>TRBJ1-2|TRBV18|few|TRBD1
TGTGCCAGCTCATTAATGGACAGGGATGGCTACACCTTC
CASSLMDRDGYTF
>TRBJ2-1|TRBV5-6|NA|TRBD2
TGTGCCAGCAGCCCTTGGACTAGCGGGACTTGGAATGAGCAGTTCTTC
CASSPWTSGTWNEQFF
>TRBJ2-1|TRBV12-5|NA|TRBD2
TGTGCTAGTGGTCGGGGAACGGGAGGGTTATACAATGAGCAGTTCTTC
CASGRGTGGLYNEQFF
>TRBJ2-7|TRBV4-3|few|NA
TGCGCCAGCAGCCGAGGAATCATCTCCTACGAGCAGTACTTC
CASSRGIISYEQYF
>TRBJ1-2|TRBV6-5|few|TRBD1
TGTGCCAGCAGGGGGACAGGGGTAAAAAATGGCTACACCTTC
CASRGTGVKNGYTF
>TRBJ1-5|TRBV29-1|NA|NA
TGCAGCGTTATAACATGGCAGCCCCAGCATTTT
CSVITWQPQHF
>TRBJ2-5|TRBV2|NA|TRBD2
TGTGCCAGCACGGCGGGAGGGGAAGAGACCCAGTACTTC
CASTAGGEETQYF
>TRBJ2-7|TRBV6-1|few|TRBD1
TGTGCCAGCGGCCACAGGGGTTTCTACGAGCAGTACTTC
CASGHRGFYEQYF
>TRBJ2-1|TRBV7-8|NA|TRBD2
TGTGCCAGCAGCAAGGGACTAGCGGGCTACAATGAGCAGTTCTTC
CASSKGLAGYNEQFF
>TRBJ2-5|TRBV28|few|NA
TGTGCCAGCAGTTTCCCTCCTCAAGAGACCCAGTACTTC
CASSFPPQETQYF
>TRBJ2-2|TRBV7-9|few|NA
TGTGCCAGCAGCTTGGAGATTAACACCGGGGAGCTGTTTTTT
CASSLEINTGELFF
>TRBJ2-6|TRBV5-1|few|NA
TGCGCCAGCAGCTTGGGAGCTACGTCTGGGGCCAACGTCCTGACTTTC
CASSLGATSGANVLTF
>TRBJ1-1|TRBV28|NA|NA
TGTGCCAGCAGCTCCTTGGGGGGGGGTACTGAAGCTTTCTTT
CASSSLGGGTEAFF
>TRBJ2-7|TRBV5-4|NA|NA
TGTGCCAGCAGTCGTCAGGGAAGCTCCTACGAGCAGTACTTC
CASSRQGSSYEQYF
>TRBJ2-1|TRBV28|NA|NA
TGTGCCGGGTCTAGCGTCTACAATGAGCAGTTCTTC
CAGSSVYNEQFF
>TRBJ1-2|TRBV7-6|few|TRBD1
TGTGCCAGCAGCTTTCGACAGGGGGATGGCTACACCTTC
CASSFRQGDGYTF
>TRBJ1-3|TRBV2|NA|NA
TGTGCCAGCAGATACCGGACAGCGAGCTCTGGAAACACCATATATTTT
CASRYRTASSGNTIYF